This entry lists 9 T cell receptor beta chains sequenced from one sample in a study of cytomegalovirus exposure and HLA in healthy donors. PCR was performed using 60 Vbeta and 13 Jbeta primers. Using immunoSEQ multiplex PCR, the repertoire was profiled, and TCRdb retains in-frame clones only, with some absent. The sample has tens of thousands of clones, around 10% seen once. The sequenced material came from PBMCs. All receptors derive from a man aged 60 to 69 in good health and CMV-seropositive.

In this sample, this clone turned up a few times. The chain couples TRBV7-3 to TRBJ2-2; 9 bases match TRBD2. CDR3 length equals 16 residues. Looked up from germline, CDR1 is SGHTA and CDR2 is FQGTGA. J was trimmed by 1 base and V by 4 bases; bases with no gene match: 4. CDR3 loop: CASSSWTSENTGELFF. In nucleotides, the CDR3 is TGTGCCAGCAGCTCATGGACTAGCGAGAACACCGGGGAGCTGTTTTTT.

This chain connects TRBV2 to TRBJ2-3, with 7 bases matching TRBD2. J gave up 3 bases and V 2 bases, and 2 bases lay outside the gene matches. This CDR3 is 14 amino acids long. Germline assignment: CDR1 SNHLY and CDR2 FYNNEI. The chain's CDR3 is CASSETSATDTQYF. In DNA form, the CDR3 reads TGTGCCAGCAGTGAAACTAGCGCGACAGATACGCAGTATTTT.

Only a few counts were recorded for this clone. The chain employs TRBV29-1 and TRBJ2-1, with 10 nucleotides matching TRBD2. CDR1 SQVTM and CDR2 ANQGSEA come from the germline V gene. CDR3 size: 14 residues. Trimming at V came to 4 bases and at J to 4 bases, leaving 4 bases not matched to a gene. CDR3 DNA: TGCAGCGTTGGAGGGACTAGCGCTTACAATGAGCAGTTCTTC. Its protein is CSVGGTSAYNEQFF.

This clone was found a few times. The J gene is TRBJ1-6, the V gene TRBV6-5, with D possibly TRBD1 on 5 matching bases. V gave up 5 bases and J gave up 5 bases, with 13 bases separating them. CDR3 length equals 15 residues. The germline CDR1 and CDR2 sequences are MNHEY and SVGAGI. The CDR3 sequence is CASSRGEGHNSPLHF. The CDR3 DNA reads as TGTGCCAGCAGTCGAGGGGAGGGACATAATTCACCCCTCCACTTT.

This chain joins TRBV18 and TRBJ1-1; D may be TRBD1 (6 bases). The V gene's germline CDR1 is KGHSH and CDR2 LQKENI. This CDR3 is 15 amino acids long. Between the trimmed V and J ends, which lost 3 bases and 5 bases, there was a span of 16 bases. CDR3 sequence (DNA): TGTGCCAGCTCACCGGAAACAGGGAGGGGGACTGAAGCTTTCTTT. It translates to CASSPETGRGTEAFF.

The V and J genes are TRBV5-6 and TRBJ2-5, with 13 bases matching TRBD2. The CDR3 is made up of 15 amino acids. Losses at the gene ends were 4 bases for V and 3 bases for J; bases not matched to a gene: 3. Per germline, CDR1 SGHDT and CDR2 YYEEEE. CDR3 DNA: TGTGCCAGCAGCCTGGGGACTAGCGGGGAAGAGACCCAGTACTTC. It specifies CASSLGTSGEETQYF.

V gene TRBV6-5 combines with J gene TRBJ1-4; 8 bases agree with TRBD1. Germline V gene lookup returns CDR1 MNHEY and CDR2 SVGAGI. The CDR3 loop spans 14 amino acids. V gave up 8 bases and J gave up 4 bases; unmatched junction bases: 6. In DNA, the CDR3 is TGTGCCAGCGGTCGGGACAGGAATAATGAAAAACTGTTTTTT. Translating it yields CASGRDRNNEKLFF.

This chain joins TRBV5-6 and TRBJ2-2; no clear D gene. V was cut by 1 base and J by 3 bases, with 13 bases left in between. Germline values: CDR1 SGHDT, CDR2 YYEEEE. CDR3 length: 16 amino acids. CDR3 sequence (DNA): TGTGCCAGCAGCTTGTTGACCTACGAGGACACCGGGGAGCTGTTTTTT. It is translated as CASSLLTYEDTGELFF.

The chain is built from TRBV9 and TRBJ2-5; 9 bases agree with TRBD1. The germline CDR1 and CDR2 sequences are SGDLS and YYNGEE. The junction had 5 bases not matched to a gene; V was cut back by 3 bases and J by 5 bases. This CDR3 comprises 14 residues. The CDR3 region is CASSEGTGHETQYF. DNA for the CDR3: TGTGCCAGCAGCGAGGGGACAGGGCACGAGACCCAGTACTTC. The variable domain in full, with the rest retrieved from reference TRBV9 and TRBJ2-5, is DSGVTQTPKHLITATGQRVTLRCSPRSGDLSVYWYQQSLDQGLQFLIQYYNGEERAKGNILERFSAQQFPDLHSELNLSSLELGDSALYFCASSEGTGHETQYFGPGTRLLVL.